This T cell receptor beta chain stems from a study of cytomegalovirus exposure and HLA in healthy donors. Points on this clone: Its specificity is not known.

The primer mix had 60 Vbeta and 13 Jbeta primers. Libraries were prepared by immunoSEQ multiplex PCR; TCRdb keeps only in-frame clonotypes and omits some of them. The table lists 150,000 to 200,000 clones, around 83% of them singletons. V lost 3 bases, J lost 9 bases, and 10 bases lay in between. The CDR3 extends over 12 amino acids. The germline CDR1 and CDR2 sequences are SGHDN and FVKESK. Study-level results: Whilst most TCR sequences proved rare, a subset of public TCRs occurred across many donors. TCR beta V segments were, for the most part, productive about 87% or about 30% of the time in an earlier analysis. Links to common viral pathogens appeared, in a later analysis, for several of the most significant clusters.

The source of this sequence is a girl under 10 years old in good health and CMV-seropositive. The sequenced sample was PBMCs. The chain combines TRBV14 with TRBJ2-3; no clear D. The CDR3 loop is CASSQAPETQYF. The CDR3 coding sequence is TGTGCCAGCAGCCAGGCACCTGAAACGCAGTATTTT.